The clone carrying this T cell receptor beta chain has only a few counts. Its target is not known. The sample comes from a study of T cell repertoires in cytomegalovirus infection. As for the study in general: Indications of both CMV infection and matching HLA type were provided by public TCR beta signatures.

This CDR3 region has 17 residues. Germline V gene data show CDR1 as SGHDT and CDR2 as YYEEEE. The V segment lost 4 bases and the J segment 5 bases; nucleotides outside the gene matches: 14. A single record per CDR3 protein comes from TCRdb applying MiXCR to the reads. The sample records fewer than 1,000,000 distinct CDR3 sequences, 25% to 40% being singletons. This rearrangement joins TRBV5-6 to TRBJ2-5, with 10 bases lining up with TRBD1. The sample was cultured CD8+ T cells from PBMCs, taken from culture after CMV antigen stimulation. The sequence was collected from a human donor in good health (CMV status not recorded). Some clones in this sample may be carry-over from other donors' samples. The CDR3 loop is CASSPDRGALRWETQYF. CDR3 DNA sequence: TGTGCCAGCAGCCCGGACAGGGGGGCCCTTAGGTGGGAGACCCAGTACTTC. The full variable domain, completed using reference TRBV5-6 and TRBJ2-5, is DAGVTQSPTHLIKTRGQQVTLRCSPKSGHDTVSWYQQALGQGPQFIFQYYEEEERQRGNFPDRFSGHQFPNYSSELNVNALLLGDSALYLCASSPDRGALRWETQYFGPGTRLLVL.